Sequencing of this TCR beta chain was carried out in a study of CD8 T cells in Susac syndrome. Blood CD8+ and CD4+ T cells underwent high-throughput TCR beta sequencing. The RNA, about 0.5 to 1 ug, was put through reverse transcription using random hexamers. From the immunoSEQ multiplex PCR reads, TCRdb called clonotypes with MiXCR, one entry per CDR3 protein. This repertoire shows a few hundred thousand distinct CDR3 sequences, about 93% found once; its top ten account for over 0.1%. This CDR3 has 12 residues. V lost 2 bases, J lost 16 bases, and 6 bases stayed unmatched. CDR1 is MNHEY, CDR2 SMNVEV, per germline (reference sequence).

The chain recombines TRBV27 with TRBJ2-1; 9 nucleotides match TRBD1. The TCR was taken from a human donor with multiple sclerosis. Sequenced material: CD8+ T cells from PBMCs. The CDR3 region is CASSLPGTGHFF. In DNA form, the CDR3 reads TGTGCCAGCAGTTTACCCGGGACAGGGCATTTCTTC.